The T cell receptor beta chain under discussion was sequenced for a study of T cells after yellow fever vaccination. CDR1 MNHEY and CDR2 SVGEGT come from the germline V gene. V was pared by 2 bases and J by 4 bases, with 9 bases between. The CDR3 spans 14 residues. Findings and limits, study-wide: A small proportion of clonotypes was detected in both the CD4 and CD8 compartments.

This clonotype was found many times. Its antigen is unidentified. The TCR cDNA carried a universal primer site and UMIs from 5'RACE template switching. TCRdb re-derived calls from the 5' RACE reads in MiXCR, one entry per CDR3 protein. This repertoire shows about 63,000 distinct CDR3 sequences, about 7% found once; its top ten account for approximately 34%. J is TRBJ2-1 and V is TRBV6-2 or TRBV6-3; D possibly corresponds to TRBD1 (6 bases). Sample: CD8+ T cells sorted from PBMCs, taken 15 days after the yellow fever booster vaccination. The TCR originated in a man under 40 who received the YFV17D yellow fever vaccine. The CDR3 DNA reads TGTGCCAGCAGTTACCGACAGGAATACAATGAGCAGTTCTTC. It is translated as CASSYRQEYNEQFF.